The T cell receptor (beta chain) under discussion was sequenced for a study of CD8+CD57+ T cells in acquired aplastic anemia. Looking at the study overall: The average for DNA from sorted CD4+ and CD8+ cells was roughly 3 ug.

Profiling that covered TCR beta VDJ and CDR3 relied on genomic DNA as its template. TCRdb passed the reads through MiXCR, listing each CDR3 protein once. Of around 400,000 distinct CDR3 sequences in the sample, 65% to 80% were seen once. Germline loops: CDR1 MNHNY, CDR2 SVGAGI (reference sequence). The CDR3 spans 13 residues. The V gene lost 7 bases and the J gene lost 4 bases, with 13 bases spanning the gap. Material: sorted CD4+, CD8+, or CD8+CD57+ T cells (not recorded which) from PBMCs. The chain recombines TRBV6-6 with TRBJ1-1; a weak D match, TRBD1 (6 bases). This receptor was obtained from a human donor in good health, serving as a control. This CDR3 is CASTRTEATEAFF. In nucleotides, the CDR3 is TGTGCCAGCACGCGGACAGAAGCCACTGAAGCTTTCTTT.